This TCR beta chain stems from a study of sequential checkpoint blockade in melanoma (dated by TCRdb to the late 2010s). Background for the entire study: Using 1:1 randomization, the trial assigned patients either to first-line nivolumab followed by ipilimumab (arm A) or to ipilimumab followed by nivolumab (arm B). Maintenance nivolumab came after each of the two trial sequences. General findings and caveats noted by the study authors: The model for predicting response that combines TCR metrics with mutation burden needs to be validated in larger, independent patient cohorts.

TCRbeta CDR3 regions were immunosequenced from genomic DNA with the immunoSEQ Assay. Before high-throughput sequencing, the genomic DNA was amplified using bias-controlled multiplex PCR. The study's processing was this. To quantify the absolute abundance of each unique TCRbeta CDR3 region, the sequences were collapsed and filtered. Clonality, defined as 1 minus Pielou's evenness, was calculated using only productive rearrangements. Clones with significantly greater frequencies in on-treatment versus baseline samples were identified using a previously published method. The source is immuneACCESS, and TCRdb retained only in-frame sequences with V and J called. Part of the clones is not carried over; for the studies checked, unresolved V genes explain less than half of this, and the remainder is unexplained. V, J and clone size are those of that table, while D and trimming were read from the DNA. The sample table holds more than 3,500 clones, of which about 60% were seen once. Approximately 22% of the sample goes to the ten largest clones.

The treatment or condition tag for this specimen amounts to: randomized to nivolumab then ipilimumab (arm A) or the reverse (arm B). No trial patient had received prior DNA-damaging chemotherapy. A FACS Aria II flow cytometer was used to sort live CD3+CD8+ cells that were negative for CD19 and CD56 from thawed PBMCs. Samples came from patients with melanoma in CheckMate 064, a randomized, open-label phase II trial of sequential checkpoint blockade. Leukapheresis was used to collect peripheral blood mononuclear cells, which were then purified with Ficoll-Paque and frozen in human serum with roughly 10% DMSO. Immediately after sorting, the purity of the sorted blood CD3+CD8+ cells was confirmed to be >98%, and DNA was then extracted. Based on the germline V gene (reference sequence), the CDR1 and CDR2 sequences are LNHDA and SQIVND. V is shortened by 5 bases, J by 3 bases, and the region joining them spans 20 bases. Spanning cysteine to phenylalanine, the CDR3 consists of 16 amino acids. Here the CDR3 DNA is all that survives: 48 bases in frame from base 1.

Regarding this clone: No cognate antigen has been identified for it. Base qualities are not provided; no much larger clone lies one nucleotide away.

The sequences come from CD8+ T cells sorted from blood (inferred from file names), collected from a patient given nivolumab and ipilimumab in sequence. The sequence came from a human donor with melanoma. This receptor chain uses TRBV19 and TRBJ2-7; the D segment could be TRBD2, given 7 matching bases. The nucleotide sequence is TGTGCCAGTAGTCCCGAGGGGGAGGGCCTATTCTACGAGCAGTACTTC. The resulting protein is CASSPEGEGLFYEQYF. Outside the CDR3, residues come from the reference TRBV19 and TRBJ2-7 proteins, so the full variable domain is: DGGITQSPKYLFRKEGQNVTLSCEQNLNHDAMYWYRQDPGQGLRLIYYSQIVNDFQKGDIAEGYSVSREKKESFPLTVTSAQKNPTAFYLCASSPEGEGLFYEQYFGPGTRLTVT.